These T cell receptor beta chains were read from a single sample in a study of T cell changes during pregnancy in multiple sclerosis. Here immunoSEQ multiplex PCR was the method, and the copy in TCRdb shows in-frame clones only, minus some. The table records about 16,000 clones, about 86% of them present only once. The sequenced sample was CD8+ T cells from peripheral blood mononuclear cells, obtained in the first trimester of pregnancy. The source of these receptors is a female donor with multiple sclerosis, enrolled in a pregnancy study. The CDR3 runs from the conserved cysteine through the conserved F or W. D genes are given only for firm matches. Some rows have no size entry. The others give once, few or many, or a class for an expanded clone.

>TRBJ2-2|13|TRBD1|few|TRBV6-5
TGTGCCAGCGGGGACAGAAACACCGGGGAGCTGTTTTTT
CASGDRNTGELFF
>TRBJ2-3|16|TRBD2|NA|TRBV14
TGTGCCAGCAGCCAGGAAGCGGGAGCCGCCACAGATACGCAGTATTTT
CASSQEAGAATDTQYF
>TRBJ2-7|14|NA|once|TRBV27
TGTGCCAGCAGTTTATTCCAGGGCTTCCACGAGCAGTACTTC
CASSLFQGFHEQYF
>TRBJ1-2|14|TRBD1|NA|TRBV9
TGTGCCAGCAGCGTAGGGACAGGAGGCTATGGCTACACCTTC
CASSVGTGGYGYTF
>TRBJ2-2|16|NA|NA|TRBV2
TGTGCCAGGGGCCTTAATGCGGGGGCTAACACCGGGGAGCTGTTTTTT
CARGLNAGANTGELFF
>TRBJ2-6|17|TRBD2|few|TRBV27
TGTGCCAGCAGTTTATTGACGGGGGGGCAGGGGGCCAACGTCCTGACTTTC
CASSLLTGGQGANVLTF
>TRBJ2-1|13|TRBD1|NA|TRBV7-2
TGTGCCAGCAGCCTAGTTACAGGGGCCGAGCAGTTCTTC
CASSLVTGAEQFF
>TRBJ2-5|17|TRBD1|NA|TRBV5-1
TGCGCCAGCAGCTGGGGGTTGGACAGGGGAGTCGGGGAGACCCAGTACTTC
CASSWGLDRGVGETQYF
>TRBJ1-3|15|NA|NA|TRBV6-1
TGTGCCAGCAGTGACCAGGATACTGGTGGAAACACCATATATTTT
CASSDQDTGGNTIYF
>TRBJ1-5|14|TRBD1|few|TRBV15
TGTGCCACATCGGGGACAGAAGTTTATCAGCCCCAGCATTTT
CATSGTEVYQPQHF
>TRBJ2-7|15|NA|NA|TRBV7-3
TGTGTCAGCAGCTTAACGACGGGGGGCCTGAACGAGCAGTACTTC
CVSSLTTGGLNEQYF
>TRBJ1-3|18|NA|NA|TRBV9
TGTGCCAGCAGCGTAGGAGGGATCGGGGGGATGCCTGGAAACACCATATATTTT
CASSVGGIGGMPGNTIYF
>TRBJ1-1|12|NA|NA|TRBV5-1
TGCGCCAGCAGCGTGACGGGTACTGAAGCTTTCTTT
CASSVTGTEAFF
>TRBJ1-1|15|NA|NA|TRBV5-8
TGTGCCAGCAGCTTGGGGGCGTCCTGGGGGGCTGAAGCTTTCTTT
CASSLGASWGAEAFF
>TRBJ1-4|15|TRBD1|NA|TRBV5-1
TGCGCCAGCAGCTTGGGGGACAGGCCTAATGAAAAACTGTTTTTT
CASSLGDRPNEKLFF
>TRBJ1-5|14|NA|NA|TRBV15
TGTGCCACCAGCGCGGGACGTAGCAATCAGCCCCAGCATTTT
CATSAGRSNQPQHF
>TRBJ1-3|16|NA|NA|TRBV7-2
TGTGCCAGCAGCTTAGAATGGGGCGGAGGGGGAAACACCATATATTTT
CASSLEWGGGGNTIYF
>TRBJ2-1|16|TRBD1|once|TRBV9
TGTGCCAGCAGCACCCGACAGGGGGGGTCCTACAATGAGCAGTTCTTC
CASSTRQGGSYNEQFF
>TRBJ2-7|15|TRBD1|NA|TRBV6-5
TGTGCCAGCAGTTACGGACAGGGGAGCTCCTACGAGCAGTACTTC
CASSYGQGSSYEQYF
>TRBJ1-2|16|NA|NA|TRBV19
TGTGCCAGTAGCCTATCTCCGGGACCCGGGGGCTATGGCTACACCTTC
CASSLSPGPGGYGYTF
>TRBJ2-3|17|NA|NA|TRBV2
TGTGCCAGCAGTGATGTGGAGGTGGGAGTTGGTGCAGATACGCAGTATTTT
CASSDVEVGVGADTQYF
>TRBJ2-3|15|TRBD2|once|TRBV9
TGTGCCAGCAGTAACCGCGGGGGGGAGGGAGATACGCAGTATTTT
CASSNRGGEGDTQYF
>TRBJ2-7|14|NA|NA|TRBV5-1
TGCGCCAGCAGCTTGCAGGGGAGCTCCTACGAGCAGTACTTC
CASSLQGSSYEQYF
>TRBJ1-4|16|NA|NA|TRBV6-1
TGTGCCAGCAGTGAAAAGGCCGGCAGCGGTAATGAAAAACTGTTTTTT
CASSEKAGSGNEKLFF
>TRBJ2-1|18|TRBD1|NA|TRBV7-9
TGTGCCAGCAGACCTCCCGGGACAGGGGGCGGCGGTTTCGATGAGCAGTTCTTC
CASRPPGTGGGGFDEQFF
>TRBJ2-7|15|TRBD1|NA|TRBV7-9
TGTGCCAGCAGCCCTAGGGACAGGGTGGCGGGCGAGCAGTACTTC
CASSPRDRVAGEQYF
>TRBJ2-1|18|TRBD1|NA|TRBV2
TGTGCCAGCGTTCCGGGACAGGGAGGTGGGGTGGGGGGGAATGAGCAGTTCTTC
CASVPGQGGGVGGNEQFF
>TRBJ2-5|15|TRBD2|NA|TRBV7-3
TGTGCCAGCAGCTGGCGCGGGGGGGGTGGTGAGACCCAGTACTTC
CASSWRGGGGETQYF
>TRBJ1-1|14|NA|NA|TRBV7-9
TGTGCCAGCAGCTTAGTCGTCAGTCTCGCTGAAGCTTTCTTT
CASSLVVSLAEAFF
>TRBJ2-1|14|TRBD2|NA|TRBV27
TGTGCCAGCAGTTTATCCGGGACTAGCACTGAGCAGTTCTTC
CASSLSGTSTEQFF
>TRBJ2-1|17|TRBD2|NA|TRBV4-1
TGCGCCAGCAGCCAAGGTTTCGGGGGGGCCTTGATAAATGAGCAGTTCTTC
CASSQGFGGALINEQFF
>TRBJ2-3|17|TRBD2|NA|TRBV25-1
TGTGCCAGCAGTGAAGGGACTAGCGGGAGTGGCACAGATACGCAGTATTTT
CASSEGTSGSGTDTQYF
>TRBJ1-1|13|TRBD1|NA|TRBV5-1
TGCGCCAGCAGGAGGGAACAGGGGGCGATAGCTTTCTTT
CASRREQGAIAFF
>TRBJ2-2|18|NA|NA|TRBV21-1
TGTGCCAGCAGCAAATGGGACAGGGGTTCGTCTAACACCGGGGAGCTGTTTTTT
CASSKWDRGSSNTGELFF
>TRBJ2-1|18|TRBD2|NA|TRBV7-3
TGTGCCAGCAGCTCGACTAGCGGGGATGAGGACCCCTACAATGAGCAGTTCTTC
CASSSTSGDEDPYNEQFF